This T cell receptor (beta chain) was sequenced for a study of shared clonotypes between healthy human individuals. Study information: The cohort had two women and a few men, ages 18 to 49. General observations from the study: Since donors were few, the genetic and exposure-history diversity represented was limited.

About this clone: What it recognizes is unknown.

This CDR3 is 12 amino acids long. The V and J ends lost 1 base and 9 bases respectively, with 10 bases between them. The germline V gene encodes CDR1 SNHLY and CDR2 FYNNEI. Unsorted PBMC replicate PCRs drew on roughly 290 ng DNA, representing approximately 27,000 T cell genomes. Sequenced by immunoSEQ multiplex PCR; TCRdb stores in-frame clones only, minus some. The sample comprises hundreds of thousands of clones, about 85% of which are singletons, and approximately 13% rests with the top ten. Sequenced: PBMCs. This chain connects TRBV2 to TRBJ2-7; D remains ambiguous. The source is a woman aged 40 to 50 in good health. Some clones in this sample may be carry-over from other donors' samples. This CDR3 is CASSEEASRQYF. The CDR3 DNA is TGTGCCAGCAGTGAAGAGGCAAGTCGGCAGTACTTC.